This entry lists 15 T cell receptor beta chains sequenced from one sample in a study of blood T cell repertoires in COVID-19. Data came from immunoSEQ multiplex PCR; TCRdb stores just in-frame clones and leaves some out. This sample has about 100,000 clones, with less than 85% found just once. The sample comprised peripheral blood. The receptor source for this set is a man in his 70s with active or convalescent COVID-19.

V usage is TRBV5-1 and J usage is TRBJ2-2; D ambiguous. Germline V lookup: CDR1 SGHRS, CDR2 YFSETQ. V dropped 0 bases and J dropped 4 bases, with 13 bases sitting between them. The CDR3 extends over 16 amino acids. The DNA of the CDR3 is TGCGCCAGCAGCTTGGGCCGGTCGTTGAGCACCGGGGAGCTGTTTTTT. The encoded protein is CASSLGRSLSTGELFF.

The chain carries TRBV9 and TRBJ2-2, with a tentative D call TRBD2 (6 bases). CDR1 is SGDLS and CDR2 is YYNGEE in the germline V gene. V lost 0 bases and J 6 bases, leaving 12 bases between the germline ends. This CDR3 is 15 amino acids long. The CDR3 sequence: CASSVVGWGAGELFF. CDR3 DNA sequence: TGTGCCAGCAGCGTAGTAGGATGGGGGGCCGGGGAGCTGTTTTTT.

This chain joins TRBV9 and TRBJ2-1; possibly TRBD2 for D (6 bases). V gave up 5 bases and J gave up 5 bases, with 11 bases separating them. The CDR3 sequence is 13 residues long. The germline V gene has CDR1 SGDLS and CDR2 YYNGEE. The CDR3 DNA is TGTGCCAGCAGTCGGGACTTCGACAATGAGCAGTTCTTC. Translation gives CASSRDFDNEQFF.

The rearrangement uses TRBV5-1 and TRBJ1-2; 7 nucleotides align to TRBD1. The CDR3 loop spans 16 amino acids. V shed 3 bases, J shed 0 bases, and the junction held 8 bases outside the gene matches. Per germline, CDR1 SGHRS and CDR2 YFSETQ. The CDR3 sequence: CASSSMQQGTNYGYTF. CDR3 coding DNA: TGCGCCAGCAGCTCTATGCAACAGGGGACTAACTATGGCTACACCTTC.

The chain employs TRBV7-9 and TRBJ2-7; D not resolved. The germline V and J ends were trimmed by 1 base and 4 bases, with 14 bases remaining between them. CDR1 and CDR2 (germline): SEHNR, FQNEAQ (reference sequence). There are 15 residues in the CDR3. The CDR3 nucleotides read TGTGCCAGCAGCTTAGAGGCGGAAGCAGAGTACGAGCAGTACTTC. Translating gives CASSLEAEAEYEQYF.

CDR3 DNA sequence: TGTGCCAGCAGTTTGGGAGGGGACCCCTCCTACAATGAGCAGTTCTTC. This sequence encodes CASSLGGDPSYNEQFF. The chain combines TRBV28 with TRBJ2-1, with TRBD2 identical over 7 bases. The CDR3 runs to 16 residues. With 3 bases clipped from V and 0 bases from J, the junction kept 5 bases outside the gene matches. Germline-derived CDR1 and CDR2 are MDHEN and SYDVKM.

The rearrangement uses TRBV20-1 and TRBJ2-1; weak D call: TRBD2 (6 bases). Germline-derived CDR1 and CDR2 are DFQATT and SNEGSKA (reference sequence). This CDR3 has 15 amino acids. V lost 3 bases to trimming and J lost 2 bases, with 14 bases between them. The CDR3 loop reads CSASQEGRTYNEQFF. CDR3 DNA sequence: TGCAGTGCTAGTCAAGAGGGGAGGACCTACAATGAGCAGTTCTTC.

This chain links TRBV5-1 with TRBJ2-3; 7 positions match TRBD2. V lost 0 bases and J lost 0; bases outside the gene matches: 4. Germline CDR1 SGHRS, CDR2 YFSETQ. This CDR3 is built from 16 residues. The CDR3 DNA reads TGCGCCAGCAGCTTGGACGGTAGCGGGAGCACAGATACGCAGTATTTT. Its protein product is CASSLDGSGSTDTQYF.

The chain carries TRBV14 and TRBJ2-1; D perhaps matches TRBD1 (6 bases). Trimming took off 4 bases at V and 3 bases at J, with 16 bases between the two ends. Germline V gene sequence: CDR1 SGHDN, CDR2 FVKESK. The CDR3 contains 16 residues. This CDR3 is CASSLQQGPFYNEQFF. In nucleotides, the CDR3 is TGTGCCAGCAGCCTACAACAGGGTCCCTTCTACAATGAGCAGTTCTTC.

The J gene is TRBJ1-4, the V gene TRBV10-3, with unresolved D. V gave up 0 bases and J gave up 0 bases, with 5 bases separating them. This CDR3 is 15 amino acids long. Germline V gene data show CDR1 as ENHRY and CDR2 as SYGVKD. The CDR3 coding sequence is TGTGCCATCAGTGAGTCGAGTGCAACTAATGAAAAACTGTTTTTT. Protein: CAISESSATNEKLFF.

This chain's CDR3 is CASSPKGDRGRGTEAFF. Here the CDR3 DNA reads TGTGCCAGCAGCCCGAAGGGTGACAGGGGCCGGGGCACTGAAGCTTTCTTT. The chain links TRBV3-1 (or the pseudogene TRBV3-2) to TRBJ1-1, with 8 bases matching TRBD1. The V and J ends lost 4 bases and 4 bases, in that order; junction bases with no gene match: 14. Per the germline V gene, CDR1 is LGHDT and CDR2 is YNNKEL (reference sequence). The CDR3 is 17 amino acids.

The V and J genes are TRBV10-3 and TRBJ1-2; TRBD1 matches at 7 bases. CDR1 and CDR2 (germline): ENHRY, SYGVKD. The CDR3 extends over 14 amino acids. Losses at the gene ends were 0 bases for V and 7 bases for J; bases not matched to a gene: 5. This chain's CDR3 is CAISESGRQGGYTF. CDR3 bases: TGTGCCATCAGTGAGTCGGGTAGACAGGGTGGCTACACCTTC.

The chain is built from TRBV4-2 and TRBJ1-6; D remains unclear. Germline V lookup: CDR1 LGHNA, CDR2 YNFKEQ. Trimming cost V 1 base and J 7 bases, with 14 bases left between them. This CDR3 has 16 amino acids. CDR3 loop: CASSQGSPGLNSPLHF. The DNA for the CDR3 is TGTGCCAGCAGCCAAGGCTCTCCAGGCCTAAATTCACCCCTCCACTTT.

The chain uses TRBV4-1 and TRBJ2-2; D possibly corresponds to TRBD2 (6 bases). Germline V gene data show CDR1 as MGHRA and CDR2 as YSYEKL. V was pared by 2 bases and J by 5 bases, with 12 bases between. The CDR3 is made up of 15 amino acids. The CDR3 bases are TGCGCCAGCAGCCAATCGCGCGGGGTGACCGGGGAGCTGTTTTTT. Encoded protein: CASSQSRGVTGELFF.

The J gene is TRBJ1-2, the V gene TRBV5-1, with D possibly matching TRBD1 (6 bases). Trimming removed 4 bases from V and 2 bases from J, with 12 bases in between. Germline V gene data show CDR1 as SGHRS and CDR2 as YFSETQ. The CDR3 is 14 residues long. The CDR3 loop is CASSRDKANYGYTF. The CDR3 DNA sequence: TGCGCCAGCAGCAGGGACAAAGCGAACTATGGCTACACCTTC.